These 14 T cell receptor beta chains share one sample of origin, sequenced in a study of stem cell transplantation in POMP-related autoinflammatory disease. Notes on the study in general: Fewer unique TRB V-J gene pairings were identified in patients with PRAID. Across all analyzed T-cell subsets, patients with PRAID tended toward reduced diversity and increased clonality.

Data came from immunoSEQ multiplex PCR; TCRdb stores just in-frame clones and leaves some out. This table holds 7,000 to 9,000 clones, more than 85% found once. The antigens for these receptors are not known. Here the sequenced sample was CD8+ T cells from PBMCs, taken before stem cell transplantation. All receptors come from a human donor with POMP-related autoinflammation and immune dysregulation (PRAID).

The chain links TRBV27 to TRBJ2-1; TRBD2 matches at 7 bases. Germline CDR1 is MNHEY and CDR2 is SMNVEV (reference sequence). J gave up 4 bases and V 4 bases, and 10 bases lay outside the gene matches. The CDR3 has 16 residues. CDR3 nucleotide sequence: TGTGCCAGCAGTTGGAAAGCGGGGCGCACATACAATGAGCAGTTCTTC. Translating it yields CASSWKAGRTYNEQFF.

J is TRBJ1-2 and V is TRBV2, with TRBD1 identical over 9 bases. CDR1 is SNHLY and CDR2 is FYNNEI in the germline V gene. The CDR3 has 18 amino acids. Trimming at V came to 6 bases and at J to 4 bases, leaving 18 bases not matched to a gene. CDR3 in amino acids: CASRDIPGQGKGPYGYTF. CDR3 DNA sequence: TGTGCCAGCAGAGATATACCGGGACAGGGAAAGGGCCCCTATGGCTACACCTTC.

The rearrangement links TRBV11-2 to TRBJ2-2, with 10 nucleotides matching TRBD2. The CDR3 length is 17 residues. The V and J ends lost 1 base and 1 base, in that order; junction bases with no gene match: 3. Germline CDR1 reads SGHAT; CDR2 reads FQNNGV. The CDR3 DNA reads TGTGCCAGCAGCTTAGCCCAGCGGGGGGGGAACACCGGGGAGCTGTTTTTT. Translation gives CASSLAQRGGNTGELFF.

This clone turned up a few times. The chain employs TRBV10-2 and TRBJ2-1; no firm D call. Trimming pared 2 bases from V and 2 bases from J, leaving 7 bases between. Germline CDR1 is WSHSY and CDR2 is SAAADI. CDR3 length: 14 amino acids. The CDR3 reads CASSEGKPYNEQFF. The CDR3, as DNA: TGCGCCAGCAGTGAGGGAAAACCCTACAATGAGCAGTTCTTC.

The chain links TRBV27 to TRBJ2-3; 14 nucleotides align to TRBD2. The V and J ends lost 8 bases and 1 base, in that order; junction bases with no gene match: 2. This CDR3 spans 15 amino acids. From germline, CDR1 is MNHEY and CDR2 SMNVEV (reference sequence). CDR3 coding DNA: TGTGCCAGCGGACTAGCGGGGGGACGCACAGATACGCAGTATTTT. This sequence encodes CASGLAGGRTDTQYF.

The CDR3 is CASSGQDSYEQYF. The CDR3, as DNA: TGTGCCAGCAGCGGACAGGATTCCTACGAGCAGTACTTC. This chain connects TRBV2 to TRBJ2-7, with TRBD1 matching 7 bases. Per germline, CDR1 SNHLY and CDR2 FYNNEI. Trimming took 6 bases from V and 1 from J; bases not matched to a gene: 3. This CDR3 has 13 amino acids.

V is TRBV9 and J is TRBJ1-4, with D tentatively TRBD1 (6 bases). The V gene's germline CDR1 is SGDLS and CDR2 YYNGEE. V lost 0 bases and J lost 4, with 10 bases in between. The CDR3 has 15 residues. DNA of the CDR3: TGTGCCAGCAGCGTAGGCGGGGGCGATAATGAAAAACTGTTTTTT. This sequence encodes CASSVGGGDNEKLFF. Full variable domain (remainder filled in from reference TRBV9 and TRBJ1-4): DSGVTQTPKHLITATGQRVTLRCSPRSGDLSVYWYQQSLDQGLQFLIQYYNGEERAKGNILERFSAQQFPDLHSELNLSSLELGDSALYFCASSVGGGDNEKLFFGSGTQLSVL.

V is TRBV29-1 and J is TRBJ2-4; TRBD2 is a possible D gene (6 bases). The CDR3 has 13 amino acids. V was trimmed by 3 bases and J by 1 base, leaving 7 bases between them. In germline, CDR1 is SQVTM, CDR2 ANQGSEA. In DNA, the CDR3 is TGCAGCGTTGAGGCGGGGGCCAAAAACATTCAGTACTTC. This encodes CSVEAGAKNIQYF.

J is TRBJ2-7 and V is TRBV6-1; no definite D call. Trimming removed 10 bases at V and 1 base at J, with 11 bases between. The CDR3 contains 12 residues. Germline V gene data show CDR1 as MNHNS and CDR2 as SASEGT. In DNA form, the CDR3 reads TGTGCCATTCTCAACCGGTCCTACGAGCAGTACTTC. Protein product: CAILNRSYEQYF.

The rearrangement uses TRBV23-1 and TRBJ1-5; possible D gene TRBD1, 6 bases. TRBV23-1 has ORF status, its function being uncertain. The CDR3 covers 15 residues. Trimming cost V 4 bases and J 5 bases, with 15 bases left between them. The chain's CDR3 is CASSLRGGIDQPQHF. The CDR3 nucleotides are TGCGCCAGCAGTCTAAGGGGGGGGATCGATCAGCCCCAGCATTTT.

This clone was found once. The chain recombines TRBV19 with TRBJ2-1; the match to TRBD2 covers 7 bases. The germline V gene encodes CDR1 LNHDA and CDR2 SQIVND (reference sequence). The CDR3 is made up of 16 amino acids. V dropped 1 base and J dropped 3; count of bases not matched to a gene: 6. CDR3 residues: CASSIVGGGYYNEQFF. In DNA, the CDR3 is TGTGCCAGTAGTATAGTTGGCGGGGGATACTACAATGAGCAGTTCTTC. The full variable domain, rest sourced from reference TRBV19 and TRBJ2-1, is DGGITQSPKYLFRKEGQNVTLSCEQNLNHDAMYWYRQDPGQGLRLIYYSQIVNDFQKGDIAEGYSVSREKKESFPLTVTSAQKNPTAFYLCASSIVGGGYYNEQFFGPGTRLTVL.

This rearrangement joins TRBV28 to TRBJ2-5; 7 bases agree with TRBD2. J lost 5 bases, V lost 2 bases, and 8 bases had no gene match. The CDR3 is made up of 15 amino acids. In germline, CDR1 is MDHEN, CDR2 SYDVKM. CDR3 region: CASSLLVAGRETQYF. The CDR3 nucleotides read TGTGCCAGCAGTTTACTGGTAGCGGGCAGGGAGACCCAGTACTTC.

The chain recombines TRBV9 with TRBJ1-4; maybe TRBD1 (5 bases). V shed 0 bases and J shed 7 bases, with 10 bases lying between them. In germline, CDR1 is SGDLS, CDR2 YYNGEE. The CDR3 is 14 residues long. CDR3 bases: TGTGCCAGCAGCGTAGGGGGGGAGGCTGAAAAACTGTTTTTT. Protein product: CASSVGGEAEKLFF.

The chain is built from TRBV6-4 and TRBJ2-1; 9 nucleotides align to TRBD1. CDR1 and CDR2 from the germline V gene are MRHNA and SNTAGT. The CDR3 spans 18 residues. V dropped 6 bases and J dropped 7; count of bases not matched to a gene: 19. DNA of the CDR3: TGTGCCAGCAGGCCCCGGGACAGGGCTGTGAGATGGAGGAATGAGCAGTTCTTC. The encoded protein is CASRPRDRAVRWRNEQFF.